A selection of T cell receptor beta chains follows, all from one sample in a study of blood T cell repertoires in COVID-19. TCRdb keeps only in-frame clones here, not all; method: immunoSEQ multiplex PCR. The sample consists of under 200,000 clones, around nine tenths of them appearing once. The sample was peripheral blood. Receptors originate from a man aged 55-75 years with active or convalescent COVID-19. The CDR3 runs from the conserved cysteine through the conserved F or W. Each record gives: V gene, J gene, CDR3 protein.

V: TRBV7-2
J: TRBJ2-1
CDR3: CASSLAFGSYNEQFF

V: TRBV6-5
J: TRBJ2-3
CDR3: CASRGTGFDTQYF

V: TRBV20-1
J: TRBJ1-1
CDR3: CSASRGTEAFF

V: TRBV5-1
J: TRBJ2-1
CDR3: CASSLEGSGGYEQFF

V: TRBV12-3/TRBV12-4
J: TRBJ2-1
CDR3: CASSPTSRNEQFF

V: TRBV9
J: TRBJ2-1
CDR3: CASSPTSSGGVRPEQFF

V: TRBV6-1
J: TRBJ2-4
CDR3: CASSEGGSKNIQYF

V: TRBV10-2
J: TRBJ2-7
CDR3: CASRAGGYEQYF

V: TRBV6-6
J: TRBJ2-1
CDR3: CASSWGQRNNEQFF

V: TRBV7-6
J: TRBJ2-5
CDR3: CASSPLAGVGETQYF

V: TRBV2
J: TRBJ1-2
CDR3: CASSEVYASGQGASGYTF

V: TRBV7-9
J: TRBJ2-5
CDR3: CASSLGTNQETQYF

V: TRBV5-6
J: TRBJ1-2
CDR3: CASSLVGKDFYGYTF

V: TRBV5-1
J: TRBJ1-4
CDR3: CASSAGTPTNEKLFF

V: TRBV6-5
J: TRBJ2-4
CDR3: CATSTGTKNIQYF

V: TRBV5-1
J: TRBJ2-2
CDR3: CASSPGGDTGELFF

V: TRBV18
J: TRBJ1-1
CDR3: CASSPLQGATTEAFF

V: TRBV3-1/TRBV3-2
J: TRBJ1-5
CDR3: CASSQVAGNQPQHF

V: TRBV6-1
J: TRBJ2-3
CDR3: CASSGGRDRVTDTQYF

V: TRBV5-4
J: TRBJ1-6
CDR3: CASSSQGLTSPLHF

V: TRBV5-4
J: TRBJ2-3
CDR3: CASSLSGGGLGTDTQYF

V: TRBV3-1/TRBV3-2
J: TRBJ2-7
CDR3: CASSRPGTPYEQYF

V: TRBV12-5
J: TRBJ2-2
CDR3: CASGSGANTGELFF

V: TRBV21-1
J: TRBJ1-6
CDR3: CASGTGTGRSPLHF

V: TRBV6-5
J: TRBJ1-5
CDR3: CASTRDRGLNQPQHF

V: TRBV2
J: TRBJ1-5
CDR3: CASSERQGSQPQHF

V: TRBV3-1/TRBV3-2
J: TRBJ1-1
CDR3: CASSQQDRGLNTEAFF

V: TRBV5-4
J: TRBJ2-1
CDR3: CASSSPRGQGQSNEQFF

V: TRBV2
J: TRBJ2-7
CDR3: CASSESRQGPYEQYF

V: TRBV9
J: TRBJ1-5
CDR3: CASSVTGANQPQHF

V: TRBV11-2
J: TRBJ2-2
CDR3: CASSSVGQGASGELFF

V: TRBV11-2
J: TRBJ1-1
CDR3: CASSITWYGTSPEAFF

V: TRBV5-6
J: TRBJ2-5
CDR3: CASSLELAGNGETQYF

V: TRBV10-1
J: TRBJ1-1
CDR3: CASSDSREVALAFF

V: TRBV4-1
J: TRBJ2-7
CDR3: CASSQELRREQYF

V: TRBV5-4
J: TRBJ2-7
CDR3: CASSFGQTTYEQYF

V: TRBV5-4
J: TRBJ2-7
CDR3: CASSPKGLAGYEQYF

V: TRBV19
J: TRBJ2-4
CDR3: CASSAARRVNIQYF

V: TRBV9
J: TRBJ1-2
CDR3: CASSESPGTGYGYTF

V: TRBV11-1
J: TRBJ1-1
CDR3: CASSLGQGPAFF

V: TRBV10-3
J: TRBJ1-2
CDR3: CAISDSRGDYGYTF

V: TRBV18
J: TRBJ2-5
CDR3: CASSPRANGGDQYF

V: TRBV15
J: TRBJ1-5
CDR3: CATRQEQGYQPQHF

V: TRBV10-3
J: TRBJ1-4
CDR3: CAISDRGPGEKLFF

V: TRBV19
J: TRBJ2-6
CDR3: CASSIDRVGRATGANVLTF

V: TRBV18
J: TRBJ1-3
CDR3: CASRDQTGASSGNTIYF

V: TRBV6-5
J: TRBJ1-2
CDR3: CASIKGQGSYGYTF

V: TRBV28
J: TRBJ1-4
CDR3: CASSLVQGAGEKLFF

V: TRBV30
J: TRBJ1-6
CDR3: CAWSAARTGGNSPLHF

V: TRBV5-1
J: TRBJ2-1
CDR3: CASSAGPGQGDEQFF

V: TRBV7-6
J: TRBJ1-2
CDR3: CASSLGAGANYGYTF

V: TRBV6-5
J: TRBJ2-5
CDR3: CASSPGQGGETQYF

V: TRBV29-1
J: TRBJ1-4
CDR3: CSVWGGQGHEKLFF

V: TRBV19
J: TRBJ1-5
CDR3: CASSYTGVSNQPQHF

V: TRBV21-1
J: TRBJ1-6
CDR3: CASKGTPINSPLHF

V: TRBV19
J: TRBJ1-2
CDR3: CASSIQINYGYTF

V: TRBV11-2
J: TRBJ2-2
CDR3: CASSLARTSGGTGELFF

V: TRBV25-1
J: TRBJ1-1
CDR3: CASSWGGQGRTEAFF

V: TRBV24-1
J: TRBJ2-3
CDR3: CATSDAVPYTQYF

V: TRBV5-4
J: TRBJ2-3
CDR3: CASSPDGRGTDTQYF